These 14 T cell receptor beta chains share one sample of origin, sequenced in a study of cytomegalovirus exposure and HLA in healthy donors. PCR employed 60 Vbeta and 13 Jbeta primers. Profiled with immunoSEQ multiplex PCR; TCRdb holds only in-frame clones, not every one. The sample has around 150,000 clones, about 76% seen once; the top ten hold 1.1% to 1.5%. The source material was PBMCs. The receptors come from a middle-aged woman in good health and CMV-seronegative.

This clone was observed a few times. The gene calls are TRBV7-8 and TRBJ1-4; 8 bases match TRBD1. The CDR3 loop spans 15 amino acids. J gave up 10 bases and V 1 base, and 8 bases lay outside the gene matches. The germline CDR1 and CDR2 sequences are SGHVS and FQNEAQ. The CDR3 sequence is CASSLGTGSGVKLFF. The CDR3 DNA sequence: TGTGCCAGCAGCTTAGGGACAGGGTCTGGGGTAAAACTGTTTTTT.

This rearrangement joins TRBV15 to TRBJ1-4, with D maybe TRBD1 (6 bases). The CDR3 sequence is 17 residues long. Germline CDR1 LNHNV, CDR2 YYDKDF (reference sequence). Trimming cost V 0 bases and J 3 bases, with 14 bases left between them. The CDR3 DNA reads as TGTGCCACCAGCAGAGAGGCGAACAGGGTGTCTAATGAAAAACTGTTTTTT. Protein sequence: CATSREANRVSNEKLFF.

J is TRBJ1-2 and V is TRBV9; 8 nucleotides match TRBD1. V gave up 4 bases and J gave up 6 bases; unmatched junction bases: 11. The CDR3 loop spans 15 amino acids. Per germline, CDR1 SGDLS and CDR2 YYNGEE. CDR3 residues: CASSPQGAARDGYTF. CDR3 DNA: TGTGCCAGCAGCCCGCAGGGGGCGGCTAGGGATGGCTACACCTTC.

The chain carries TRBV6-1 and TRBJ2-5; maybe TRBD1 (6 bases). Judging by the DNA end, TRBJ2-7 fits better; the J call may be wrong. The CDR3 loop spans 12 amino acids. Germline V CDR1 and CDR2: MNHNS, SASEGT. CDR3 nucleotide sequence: TGTGCCAGCAGGGACAGCTCCTACGAGCAGTACTTC. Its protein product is CASRDSSYEQYF.

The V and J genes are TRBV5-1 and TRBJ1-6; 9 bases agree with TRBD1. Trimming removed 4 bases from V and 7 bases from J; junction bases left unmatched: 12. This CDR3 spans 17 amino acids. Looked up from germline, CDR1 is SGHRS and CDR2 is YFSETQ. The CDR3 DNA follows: TGCGCCAGCAGCCCGGTCGGAGCGGGACAGGGAAATTCACCCCTCCACTTT. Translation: CASSPVGAGQGNSPLHF.

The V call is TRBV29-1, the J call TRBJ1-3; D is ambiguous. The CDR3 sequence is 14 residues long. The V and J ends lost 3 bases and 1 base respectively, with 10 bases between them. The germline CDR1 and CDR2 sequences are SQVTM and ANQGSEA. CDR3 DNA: TGCAGCGTTGATGTCGGGAGTTCTGGAAACACCATATATTTT. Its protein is CSVDVGSSGNTIYF.

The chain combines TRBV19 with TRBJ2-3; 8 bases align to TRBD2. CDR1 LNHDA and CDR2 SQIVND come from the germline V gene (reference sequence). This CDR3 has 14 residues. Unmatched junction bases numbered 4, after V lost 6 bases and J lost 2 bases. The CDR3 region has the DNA TGTGCCAGTAGCGGGGGGGCTGACACAGATACGCAGTATTTT. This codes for CASSGGADTDTQYF.

The CDR3 loop reads CASSQAGEGGNYGYTF. In nucleotides, the CDR3 is TGTGCCAGCAGCCAAGCGGGGGAGGGGGGCAACTATGGCTACACCTTC. The chain combines TRBV4-2 with TRBJ1-2; tentatively, D is TRBD1 (6 bases). Trimming stripped 1 base from V and 2 bases from J, with 14 bases between. The CDR3 consists of 16 residues. Germline CDR1 is LGHNA and CDR2 is YNFKEQ.

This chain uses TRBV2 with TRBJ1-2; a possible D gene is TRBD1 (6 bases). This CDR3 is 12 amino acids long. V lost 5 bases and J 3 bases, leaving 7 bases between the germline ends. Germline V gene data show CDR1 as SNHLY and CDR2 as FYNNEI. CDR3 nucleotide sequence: TGTGCCAGCAGTCGACAGGACTATGGCTACACCTTC. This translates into CASSRQDYGYTF.

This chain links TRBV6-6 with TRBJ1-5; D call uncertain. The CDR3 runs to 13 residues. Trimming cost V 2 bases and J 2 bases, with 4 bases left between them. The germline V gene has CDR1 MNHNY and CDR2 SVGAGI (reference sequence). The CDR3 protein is CASSYQGNQPQHF. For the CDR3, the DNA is TGTGCCAGCAGTTACCAGGGCAATCAGCCCCAGCATTTT.

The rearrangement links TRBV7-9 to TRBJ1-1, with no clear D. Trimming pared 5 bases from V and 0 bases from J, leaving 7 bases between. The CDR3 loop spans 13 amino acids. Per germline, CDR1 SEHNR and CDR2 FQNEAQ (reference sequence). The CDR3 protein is CASSTFMNTEAFF. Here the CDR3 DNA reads TGTGCCAGCAGCACATTTATGAACACTGAAGCTTTCTTT.

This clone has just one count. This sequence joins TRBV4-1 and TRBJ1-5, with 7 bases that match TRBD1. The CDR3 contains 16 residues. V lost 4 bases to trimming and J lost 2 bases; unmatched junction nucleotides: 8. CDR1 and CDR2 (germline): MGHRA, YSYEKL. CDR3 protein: CASSRGAGTGNQPQHF. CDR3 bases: TGCGCCAGCAGCCGTGGAGCCGGGACAGGCAATCAGCCCCAGCATTTT.

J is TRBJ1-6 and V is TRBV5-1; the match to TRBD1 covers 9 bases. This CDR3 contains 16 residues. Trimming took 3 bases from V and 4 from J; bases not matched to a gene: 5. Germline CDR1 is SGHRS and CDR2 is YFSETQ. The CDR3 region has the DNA TGCGCCAGCAGCTCGTTACAGGGGGCTTATAATTCACCCCTCCACTTT. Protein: CASSSLQGAYNSPLHF.

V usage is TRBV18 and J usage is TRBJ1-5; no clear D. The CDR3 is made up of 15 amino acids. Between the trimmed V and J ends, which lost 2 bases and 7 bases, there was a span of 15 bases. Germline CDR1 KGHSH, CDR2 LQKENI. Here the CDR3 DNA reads TGTGCCAGCTCACCAGGGAGCGTTCTGAAGCAGCCCCAGCATTTT. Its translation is CASSPGSVLKQPQHF.